This entry lists 28 T cell receptor beta chains sequenced from one sample in a study of T cell changes during pregnancy in multiple sclerosis. Generated by immunoSEQ multiplex PCR, the TCRdb table keeps only in-frame clones and is missing some. The data show around 99,000 clones, 80% to 95% seen once. The material sequenced was peripheral blood, taken in the third trimester of pregnancy. The receptors originated from a female donor in good health, enrolled as a control in a pregnancy study.

The chain combines TRBV2 with TRBJ1-1; D remains ambiguous. Trimming stripped 6 bases from V and 1 base from J, with 9 bases between. The germline CDR1 and CDR2 sequences are SNHLY and FYNNEI. The CDR3 covers 13 residues. The CDR3 here is CASRIERNTEAFF. The CDR3 DNA follows: TGTGCCAGCAGAATTGAGAGGAACACTGAAGCTTTCTTT.

The genes are TRBV4-1 and TRBJ1-2; 8 bases fit TRBD1. This CDR3 is 14 amino acids long. Per the germline V gene, CDR1 is MGHRA and CDR2 is YSYEKL. V lost 6 bases and J lost 3; bases outside the gene matches: 6. CDR3 sequence reads: CASSKDRADYGYTF. The DNA for the CDR3 is TGCGCCAGCAGTAAGGACAGGGCGGACTATGGCTACACCTTC.

The chain links TRBV4-2 to TRBJ2-2, with 9 nucleotides matching TRBD2. The CDR3 loop spans 15 amino acids. Germline-derived CDR1 and CDR2 are LGHNA and YNFKEQ. V gave up 4 bases and J gave up 5 bases; unmatched junction bases: 5. The CDR3 bases are TGTGCCAGCAGCCTCCCTAGCGGGGCTACCGGGGAGCTGTTTTTT. Translating gives CASSLPSGATGELFF.

The CDR3 coding sequence is TGTGCCTGGACCATGACAGGGGGTGGCTACACCTTC. Amino acid sequence: CAWTMTGGGYTF. This chain uses TRBV30 with TRBJ1-2, with 9 bases aligning to TRBD1. The germline V gene has CDR1 GTSNPN and CDR2 SVGIG (reference sequence). V gave up 4 bases and J gave up 7 bases; unmatched junction bases: 4. There are 12 residues in the CDR3. Drawing the rest from reference TRBV30 and TRBJ1-2, the complete variable domain is SQTIHQWPATLVQPVGSPLSLECTVEGTSNPNLYWYRQAAGRGLQLLFYSVGIGQISSEVPQNLSASRPQDRQFILSSKKLLLSDSGFYLCAWTMTGGGYTFGSGTRLTVV.

V and J are TRBV19 and TRBJ2-7; 10 nucleotides match TRBD1. With V trimmed by 3 bases and J by 7 bases, 6 bases remained unmatched. Per the germline V gene, CDR1 is LNHDA and CDR2 is SQIVND (reference sequence). The CDR3 totals 14 residues. The CDR3 sequence: CASSMGQGPLEQYF. The DNA for the CDR3 is TGTGCCAGTAGTATGGGACAGGGGCCCCTGGAGCAGTACTTC.

This sequence joins TRBV30 and TRBJ2-1; D possibly corresponds to TRBD1 (6 bases). Germline V gene sequence: CDR1 GTSNPN, CDR2 SVGIG (reference sequence). The CDR3 consists of 14 residues. V shed 5 bases and J shed 7 bases, with 18 bases lying between them. The CDR3 sequence is CAWGPAGVLNEQFF. CDR3 DNA sequence: TGTGCCTGGGGGCCGGCAGGGGTATTGAATGAGCAGTTCTTC.

The rearrangement uses TRBV5-6 and TRBJ1-3; D is uncertain. Trimming left V 0 bases short and J 2 bases short, with 6 bases between. The germline CDR1 and CDR2 sequences are SGHDT and YYEEEE. The CDR3 totals 14 residues. CDR3 sequence (DNA): TGTGCCAGCAGCTTGGGAGCCGCTGGAAACACCATATATTTT. It yields the protein CASSLGAAGNTIYF.

V gene TRBV27 combines with J gene TRBJ1-6, with 9 bases matching TRBD1. V lost 3 bases, J lost 7 bases, and 16 bases stayed unmatched. CDR3 length: 19 amino acids. Germline loops: CDR1 MNHEY, CDR2 SMNVEV (reference sequence). CDR3 nucleotide sequence: TGTGCCAGCAGTTTGGGGGGGCAGACAGGGGGACCCCTCAATTCACCCCTCCACTTT. Its protein is CASSLGGQTGGPLNSPLHF.

The chain carries TRBV5-8 and TRBJ1-6; no firm D call. Germline loops: CDR1 SGHTS, CDR2 YDEGEE. V was clipped by 1 base and J by 14 bases, with 13 bases between them. The CDR3 has 13 amino acids. CDR3 in DNA: TGTGCCAGCAGCTTGCTCGGGTCTTTATCCCTCCACTTT. This encodes CASSLLGSLSLHF.

The rearrangement uses TRBV11-2 and TRBJ1-4; TRBD1 matches at 9 bases. The J segment lost 7 bases and the V segment lost 5 bases, leaving 11 bases of the junction unmatched. From germline, CDR1 is SGHAT and CDR2 FQNNGV. The CDR3 totals 16 residues. The DNA for the CDR3 is TGTGCCAGCAGCCCCCGGACAGGGGCGTTTGTTGAAAAACTGTTTTTT. Its translation: CASSPRTGAFVEKLFF.

This clone was observed a single time. The chain uses TRBV4-1 and TRBJ2-1; D possibly corresponds to TRBD2 (7 bases). The CDR3 runs to 17 residues. Trimming cost V 1 base and J 4 bases, with 17 bases left between them. In germline, CDR1 is MGHRA, CDR2 YSYEKL. CDR3: CASSQAPKGGPYNEQFF. In DNA form, the CDR3 reads TGCGCCAGCAGCCAAGCTCCCAAGGGGGGGCCTTACAATGAGCAGTTCTTC.

The chain has TRBV4-1 and TRBJ1-2; a possible D gene is TRBD1 (6 bases). V was pared by 1 base and J by 2 bases, with 23 bases between. Germline loops: CDR1 MGHRA, CDR2 YSYEKL. There are 19 residues in the CDR3. In nucleotides, the CDR3 is TGCGCCAGCAGCCAAGGGGGAACTGTTTTACGGGGGGCGAACTATGGCTACACCTTC. Translated: CASSQGGTVLRGANYGYTF.

V usage is TRBV4-3 and J usage is TRBJ2-7; 8 bases are shared with TRBD1. The germline V gene encodes CDR1 LGHNA and CDR2 YSLEER. V was clipped by 0 bases and J by 2 bases; unmatched bases: 3. The CDR3 loop spans 15 amino acids. CDR3 sequence (DNA): TGCGCCAGCAGCCAAGACAGGGGGCCAACCTACGAGCAGTACTTC. The encoded protein is CASSQDRGPTYEQYF.

This rearrangement joins TRBV6-1 to TRBJ2-3; D is unclear. V shed 1 base and J shed 2 bases, with 7 bases lying between them. Germline assignment: CDR1 MNHNS and CDR2 SASEGT. The CDR3 extends over 14 amino acids. The CDR3 DNA reads as TGTGCCAGCAGTGAAGGCGGCTTCACAGATACGCAGTATTTT. Translation gives CASSEGGFTDTQYF.

This chain uses TRBV2 with TRBJ1-2; D possibly corresponds to TRBD1 (5 bases). Per the germline V gene, CDR1 is SNHLY and CDR2 is FYNNEI. The CDR3 contains 16 residues. The V end was cut by 7 bases, the J end by 0 bases, with 18 bases between. The CDR3 nucleotides read TGTGCCAGCACCCAGGGCGTGGCGTTAGCTAACTATGGCTACACCTTC. As protein: CASTQGVALANYGYTF.

The chain combines TRBV25-1 with TRBJ1-6, with D unresolved. The V gene's germline CDR1 is MGHDK and CDR2 SYGVNS. CDR3 length: 13 amino acids. Deletions cut 6 bases from V and 8 bases from J, with 11 bases between. The DNA for the CDR3 is TGTGCCAGCAGGCAGACCAGCGATTCACCCCTCCACTTT. Translating it yields CASRQTSDSPLHF.

The chain combines TRBV4-2 with TRBJ1-1, with 7 bases fitting TRBD1. V shed 1 base, J shed 8 bases, and the junction held 4 bases outside the gene matches. The CDR3 has 13 residues. The germline gives CDR1 LGHNA, CDR2 YNFKEQ. As DNA, the CDR3 is TGTGCCAGCAGCCAAGGGCCGGACAGGGAAGCTTTCTTT. Translated: CASSQGPDREAFF.

The V call is TRBV5-4, the J call TRBJ2-3; TRBD1 aligns across 10 bases. V lost 4 bases to trimming and J lost 3 bases; unmatched junction nucleotides: 2. CDR3 length: 14 residues. Per the germline V gene, CDR1 is SGHNT and CDR2 is YYREEE (reference sequence). The CDR3 bases are TGTGCCAGCAGCCCGGGACAGGGGACAGATACGCAGTATTTT. This translates into CASSPGQGTDTQYF.

This clone was observed once. This chain connects TRBV6-5 to TRBJ2-3, with D unclear. Germline CDR1 and CDR2: MNHEY and SVGAGI. The CDR3 consists of 14 residues. Trimming took off 0 bases at V and 5 bases at J, with 9 bases between the two ends. The CDR3 DNA sequence: TGTGCCAGCAGTTACTCGAATCTAGGAGATACGCAGTATTTT. Translated, it gives CASSYSNLGDTQYF.

J is TRBJ2-5 and V is TRBV9; 16 nucleotides agree with TRBD2. V trimming: 4 bases; J trimming: 5 bases; junction bases outside the gene matches: 8. Germline-derived CDR1 and CDR2 are SGDLS and YYNGEE. The CDR3 covers 17 residues. The CDR3 sequence: CASSKGTSGGAEETQYF. The CDR3 coding sequence is TGTGCCAGCAGCAAAGGGACTAGCGGGGGGGCCGAGGAGACCCAGTACTTC.

V and J are TRBV30 and TRBJ1-5, with 8 bases that match TRBD1. V gave up 2 bases and J gave up 3 bases; unmatched junction bases: 3. Germline values: CDR1 GTSNPN, CDR2 SVGIG (reference sequence). The CDR3 length is 14 residues. CDR3 DNA sequence: TGTGCCTGGAGTCGGACAGGGAACAATCAGCCCCAGCATTTT. It is translated as CAWSRTGNNQPQHF.

This chain joins TRBV18 and TRBJ1-2, with TRBD1 as a possible D gene (6 bases). Germline assignment: CDR1 KGHSH and CDR2 LQKENI. V lost 6 bases and J 7 bases, leaving 12 bases between the germline ends. This CDR3 comprises 12 residues. CDR3 coding DNA: TGTGCCAGCTCCCCGGACAGCGGTGGCTACACCTTC. Its protein is CASSPDSGGYTF.

CDR3 sequence (DNA): TGTGCCAGCAGCTTTCGGGGTATTGGTGTCAATCAGCCCCAGCATTTT. It translates to CASSFRGIGVNQPQHF. This chain connects TRBV5-6 to TRBJ1-5; D is undetermined. The length of the CDR3 is 16 residues. The germline V gene encodes CDR1 SGHDT and CDR2 YYEEEE. The germline V and J ends were trimmed by 2 bases and 3 bases, with 15 bases remaining between them.

The rearrangement uses TRBV5-4 and TRBJ2-5; possibly TRBD2 for D (5 bases). The V gene's germline CDR1 is SGHNT and CDR2 YYREEE (reference sequence). V shed 4 bases and J shed 0 bases, with 19 bases lying between them. CDR3 length: 17 amino acids. As DNA, the CDR3 is TGTGCCAGCAGCCTTCCCGGGCAGCGAGGGTACCAAGAGACCCAGTACTTC. This encodes CASSLPGQRGYQETQYF. Full variable domain (outside the CDR3, taken from reference TRBV5-4 and TRBJ2-5): ETGVTQSPTHLIKTRGQQVTLRCSSQSGHNTVSWYQQALGQGPQFIFQYYREEENGRGNFPPRFSGLQFPNYSSELNVNALELDDSALYLCASSLPGQRGYQETQYFGPGTRLLVL.

The rearrangement links TRBV18 to TRBJ2-7, with no clear D. CDR1 is KGHSH, CDR2 LQKENI, per germline. Trimming took 0 bases from V and 0 from J, leaving 6 bases between them. The CDR3 contains 14 residues. In DNA, the CDR3 is TGTGCCAGCTCACCACCGGCAAACTCCTACGAGCAGTACTTC. Protein: CASSPPANSYEQYF.

V usage is TRBV7-3 and J usage is TRBJ2-2; D is unresolved. The CDR3 loop spans 16 amino acids. V dropped 2 bases and J dropped 1 base, with 11 bases sitting between them. The germline CDR1 and CDR2 sequences are SGHTA and FQGTGA. The CDR3 coding sequence is TGTGCCAGCAGCTTAGGCCCAGCGATGAACACCGGGGAGCTGTTTTTT. This gives the protein CASSLGPAMNTGELFF.

This chain uses TRBV7-9 with TRBJ1-5; 11 bases map to TRBD1. The CDR3 runs to 16 residues. Germline V gene lookup returns CDR1 SEHNR and CDR2 FQNEAQ (reference sequence). Germline trimming cut 1 base from V and 5 bases from J; bases unmatched to any gene: 4. DNA for the CDR3: TGTGCCAGCAGCTTAGGGGACAGGGGGACAGATCAGCCCCAGCATTTT. Its translation is CASSLGDRGTDQPQHF.

The chain recombines TRBV19 with TRBJ1-2; TRBD1 might be the D (5 bases). Germline CDR1 LNHDA, CDR2 SQIVND (reference sequence). CDR3 length: 12 amino acids. V was trimmed by 8 bases and J by 3 bases, leaving 10 bases between them. CDR3 DNA: TGTGCCAGTGGCGGGGGGGACTATGGCTACACCTTC. It encodes CASGGGDYGYTF.